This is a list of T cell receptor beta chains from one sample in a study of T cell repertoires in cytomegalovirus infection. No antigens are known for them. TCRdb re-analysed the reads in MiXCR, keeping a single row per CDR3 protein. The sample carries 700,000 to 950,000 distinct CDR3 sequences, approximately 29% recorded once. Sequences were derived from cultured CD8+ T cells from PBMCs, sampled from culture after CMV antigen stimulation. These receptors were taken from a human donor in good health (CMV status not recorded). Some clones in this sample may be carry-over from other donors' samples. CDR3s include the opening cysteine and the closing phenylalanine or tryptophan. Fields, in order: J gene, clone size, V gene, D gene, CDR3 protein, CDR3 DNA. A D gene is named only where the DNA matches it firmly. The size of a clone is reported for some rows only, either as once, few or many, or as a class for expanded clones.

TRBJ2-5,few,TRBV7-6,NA,CASSRGSSAGRSQYF,TGTGCCAGCAGCCGGGGATCGAGCGCCGGAAGGAGCCAGTACTTC
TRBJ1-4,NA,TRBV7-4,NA,CASSNGEELFF,TGTGCCAGCAGCAACGGGGAAGAACTGTTTTTT
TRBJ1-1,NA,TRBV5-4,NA,CVSSWGPGNTEAFF,TGTGTCAGCAGCTGGGGACCCGGGAACACTGAAGCTTTCTTT
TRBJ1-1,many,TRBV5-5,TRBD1,CASSAGTAEAFF,TGTGCCAGCAGCGCCGGGACAGCTGAAGCTTTCTTT
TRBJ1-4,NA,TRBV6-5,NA,CASSYFEGDAGKLFF,TGTGCCAGCAGTTACTTTGAGGGCGACGCAGGAAAACTGTTTTTT
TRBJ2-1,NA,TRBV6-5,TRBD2,CASRGLDPEQFF,TGTGCCAGCAGGGGACTAGACCCTGAGCAGTTCTTC
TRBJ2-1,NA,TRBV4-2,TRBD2,CASSLTGAGRNYNEQFF,TGTGCCAGCAGCCTTACCGGAGCGGGGCGAAACTACAATGAGCAGTTCTTC
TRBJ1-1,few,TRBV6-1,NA,CASSEWGLGNTEAFF,TGTGCCAGCAGTGAATGGGGGCTTGGGAACACTGAAGCTTTCTTT
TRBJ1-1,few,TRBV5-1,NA,CASSLDQGMPIEAFF,TGCGCCAGCAGCTTGGACCAGGGGATGCCCATTGAAGCTTTCTTT
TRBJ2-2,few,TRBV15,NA,CATSSSSVDPGELFF,TGTGCCACCAGCAGTTCTAGCGTGGACCCCGGGGAGCTGTTTTTT
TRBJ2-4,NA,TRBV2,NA,CASSEVRKGIQYF,TGTGCCAGCAGTGAGGTACGAAAGGGCATTCAGTACTTC
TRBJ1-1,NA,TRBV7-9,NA,CASSLGTFNTEAFF,TGTGCCAGCAGCTTAGGGACGTTTAACACTGAAGCTTTCTTT
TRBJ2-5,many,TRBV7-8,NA,CASSLSGQQETQYF,TGTGCCAGCAGCTTATCGGGACAACAAGAGACCCAGTACTTC
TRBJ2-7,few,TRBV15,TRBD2,CATSRETPSGAYEQYF,TGTGCCACCAGCAGAGAAACCCCTAGCGGGGCCTACGAGCAGTACTTC
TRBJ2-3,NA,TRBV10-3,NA,CAISDPGQGTDTQYF,TGTGCCATCAGTGATCCCGGTCAAGGCACAGATACGCAGTATTTT
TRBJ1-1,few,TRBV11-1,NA,CASSLRRIGGGTEAFF,TGTGCCAGCAGCCTTAGAAGAATAGGAGGAGGCACTGAAGCTTTCTTT
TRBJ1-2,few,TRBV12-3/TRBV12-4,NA,CAIFESGSLIYGYTF,TGTGCCATATTCGAATCTGGCAGTCTAATCTATGGCTACACCTTC
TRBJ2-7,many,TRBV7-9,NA,CASSLTYEQYF,TGTGCCAGCAGCTTGACCTACGAGCAGTACTTC
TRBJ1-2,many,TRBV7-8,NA,CASSSTGSGNQSYGYTF,TGTGCCAGCAGCTCGACGGGGTCAGGCAATCAGAGCTATGGCTACACCTTC
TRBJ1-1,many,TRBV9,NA,CASSERRQPMNTEAFF,TGTGCCAGCAGCGAGAGAAGACAGCCCATGAACACTGAAGCTTTCTTT
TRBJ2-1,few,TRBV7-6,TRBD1,CASSLTQGEYNEQFF,TGTGCCAGCAGCTTAACCCAGGGGGAGTACAATGAGCAGTTCTTC
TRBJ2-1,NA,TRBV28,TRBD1,CASSPTGGRNNEQFF,TGTGCCAGCAGCCCGACAGGGGGCAGGAACAATGAGCAGTTCTTC
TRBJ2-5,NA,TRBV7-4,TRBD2,CALSTPRTRQETQYF,TGTGCCCTGTCGACCCCCCGGACTAGACAAGAGACCCAGTACTTC